The next 31 T cell receptor beta chains were all read from a single sample in a study of shared clonotypes between healthy human individuals. Only in-frame clones appear in the TCRdb table, and some are missing; sequencing was by immunoSEQ multiplex PCR. The sample lists some 1,600,000 clones; 95% to 99% were seen once. Sequenced material: naive CD4+ T cells sorted from blood. Subset here: CD45RA+ positively selected. All receptors come from a man younger than 40 in good health.

The rearrangement joins TRBV5-1 to TRBJ1-2; D might be TRBD1 (6 bases). Germline V CDR1 and CDR2: SGHRS, YFSETQ. The CDR3 has 16 residues. Deletions cut 4 bases from V and 1 base from J, with 17 bases between. The CDR3 here is CASSPVGQGLNYGYTF. The CDR3 DNA is TGCGCCAGCAGCCCGGTAGGGCAGGGGCTTAACTATGGCTACACCTTC.

The chain uses TRBV7-5 and TRBJ2-7; the table's D call of TRBD1 was not tested on the DNA. TRBV7-5 is a pseudogene locus. The CDR3 is 14 amino acids. The CDR3 spells CASNNRDLASEQYF. DNA for the CDR3: TGTGCCAGCAACAACAGGGATCTCGCCTCCGAGCAGTACTTC.

This chain links TRBV27 with TRBJ2-7; 7 bases are shared with TRBD1. Germline CDR1 reads MNHEY; CDR2 reads SMNVEV (reference sequence). This CDR3 region has 16 residues. J lost 5 bases, V lost 5 bases, and 15 bases had no gene match. The CDR3 spells CASSPITGATLHEQYF. CDR3 nucleotides: TGTGCCAGCAGTCCCATCACAGGGGCGACCCTGCACGAGCAGTACTTC.

Details on this clone: This sample also contains other DNA sequences that code for the same CDR3. The chain's CDR3 is CASSLGPTYEQYF. Here the CDR3 DNA reads TGCGCCAGCAGCTTGGGGCCCACCTACGAGCAGTACTTC. This chain connects TRBV5-1 to TRBJ2-7; D remains unclear. The germline CDR1 and CDR2 sequences are SGHRS and YFSETQ. The V and J ends lost 0 bases and 2 bases respectively, with 6 bases between them. This CDR3 is built from 13 residues.

The chain recombines TRBV19 with TRBJ2-2; possibly TRBD1 for D (5 bases). The germline CDR1 and CDR2 sequences are LNHDA and SQIVND (reference sequence). Trimming shortened V by 3 bases and J by 7 bases, and 18 bases separated the two germline ends. The length of the CDR3 is 16 residues. CDR3 DNA: TGTGCCAGTAGTATTATCGCAGGGATAAAGGTCGGGGAGCTGTTTTTT. Its protein is CASSIIAGIKVGELFF.

This clone was observed once. This sequence joins TRBV14 and TRBJ1-1; tentatively, D is TRBD1 (5 bases). V was pared by 1 base and J by 0 bases, with 9 bases between. The CDR3 runs to 15 residues. The V gene's germline CDR1 is SGHDN and CDR2 FVKESK. The CDR3 sequence: CASSQVDRLNTEAFF. CDR3 nucleotide sequence: TGTGCCAGCAGCCAAGTTGACAGACTGAACACTGAAGCTTTCTTT.

This chain links TRBV28 with TRBJ2-2, with D uncertain. Looked up from germline, CDR1 is MDHEN and CDR2 is SYDVKM. The V and J ends lost 4 bases and 8 bases respectively, with 5 bases between them. The CDR3 has 11 amino acids. The CDR3, as DNA: TGTGCCAGCAGTTCGTTGGGGGAGCTGTTTTTT. Translation gives CASSSLGELFF.

The genes are TRBV19 and TRBJ2-3; D ambiguous. V gave up 3 bases and J gave up 0 bases, with 10 bases separating them. This CDR3 comprises 15 residues. Germline V gene sequence: CDR1 LNHDA, CDR2 SQIVND (reference sequence). CDR3 protein: CASSISVGSTDTQYF. The DNA for the CDR3 is TGTGCCAGTAGTATCTCTGTAGGGAGCACAGATACGCAGTATTTT.

This chain links TRBV5-8 with TRBJ2-7; D is unresolved. CDR1 is SGHTS and CDR2 is YDEGEE in the germline V gene. The CDR3 runs 14 residues. V lost 2 bases, J lost 2 bases, and 11 bases lay in between. The CDR3 sequence is CASSFAYPAYEQYF. CDR3 DNA sequence: TGTGCCAGCAGCTTTGCTTATCCAGCCTACGAGCAGTACTTC. The whole variable domain, filled in from reference TRBV5-8 and TRBJ2-7, reads EAGVTQSPTHLIKTRGQQATLRCSPISGHTSVYWYQQALGLGLQFLLWYDEGEERNRGNFPPRFSGRQFPNYSSELNVNALELEDSALYLCASSFAYPAYEQYFGPGTRLTVT.

This clone was detected once. The CDR3 loop reads CASSRDSTDTQYF. In DNA, the CDR3 is TGTGCCAGTAGTAGGGACAGCACAGATACGCAGTATTTT. J is TRBJ2-3 and V is TRBV19; D is perhaps TRBD1 or TRBD2 (5 bases each). Germline V gives CDR1 LNHDA, CDR2 SQIVND (reference sequence). V lost 4 bases and J 0 bases, leaving 5 bases between the germline ends. The CDR3 length is 13 residues. The complete variable domain, with remaining parts taken from reference TRBV19 and TRBJ2-3, reads DGGITQSPKYLFRKEGQNVTLSCEQNLNHDAMYWYRQDPGQGLRLIYYSQIVNDFQKGDIAEGYSVSREKKESFPLTVTSAQKNPTAFYLCASSRDSTDTQYFGPGTRLTVL.

The rearrangement joins TRBV28 to TRBJ2-7; D is possibly TRBD2 (6 bases). Germline loops: CDR1 MDHEN, CDR2 SYDVKM. CDR3 length: 14 residues. Trimming took 3 bases from V and 6 from J, leaving 15 bases between them. The CDR3 sequence: CASSLDYLSGEQYF. CDR3 in DNA: TGTGCCAGCAGTTTGGACTACCTGTCGGGCGAGCAGTACTTC.

The chain is built from TRBV9 and TRBJ1-3; 7 bases line up with TRBD1. The CDR3 covers 17 residues. Germline V gene sequence: CDR1 SGDLS, CDR2 YYNGEE. The ends lost 0 bases at V and 3 bases at J; junction bases unmatched: 9. The DNA of the CDR3 is TGTGCCAGCAGCGTAGCCTCAGGGACAGACCTTGGAAACACCATATATTTT. It translates to CASSVASGTDLGNTIYF.

This sequence joins TRBV7-9 and TRBJ2-2; D is ambiguous. V was shortened by 6 bases and J by 7 bases, with 12 bases between the two germline ends. Germline V CDR1 and CDR2: SEHNR, FQNEAQ (reference sequence). The CDR3 is 13 amino acids. CDR3 bases: TGTGCCAGCAGGCCGAAGGTCGGCGGGGAGCTGTTTTTT. It encodes CASRPKVGGELFF.

CDR3 sequence: CASSQPEGGDTIYF. DNA for the CDR3: TGTGCCAGCAGCCAACCAGAAGGCGGAGACACCATATATTTT. V and J are TRBV4-2 and TRBJ1-3; the D is unclear. Germline V gene data show CDR1 as LGHNA and CDR2 as YNFKEQ. The CDR3 loop spans 14 amino acids. Trimming took 2 bases from V and 8 from J, leaving 13 bases between them.

A single count supports this clone. The chain recombines TRBV7-2 with TRBJ1-1; TRBD1 matches at 10 bases. The CDR3 sequence is 18 residues long. Trimming cost V 1 base and J 0 bases; bases outside gene matches: 8. The V gene's germline CDR1 is SGHTA and CDR2 FQGNSA. The CDR3 region is CASSLGRIGTGVNTEAFF. The CDR3 nucleotides read TGTGCCAGCAGCTTAGGACGTATAGGGACAGGGGTGAACACTGAAGCTTTCTTT.

The chain recombines TRBV28 with TRBJ2-7; D possibly corresponds to TRBD1 (6 bases). V was cut by 2 bases and J by 3 bases, with 11 bases left in between. The germline CDR1 and CDR2 sequences are MDHEN and SYDVKM. The CDR3 spans 14 residues. In DNA, the CDR3 is TGTGCCAGCAGTTTAGCCAGGGGATTCTACGAGCAGTACTTC. Its translation is CASSLARGFYEQYF.

This rearrangement joins TRBV28 to TRBJ2-1, with a possible D match to TRBD2 (7 bases). Germline V CDR1 and CDR2: MDHEN, SYDVKM. CDR3 size: 16 residues. Trimming removed 4 bases at V and 5 bases at J, with 18 bases between. DNA for the CDR3: TGTGCCAGCAGTTCCCCCGGCGGGGGCAGGGACAATGAGCAGTTCTTC. Residues: CASSSPGGGRDNEQFF.

The rearrangement links TRBV10-1 to TRBJ1-4; tentatively, D is TRBD1 (6 bases). CDR1 and CDR2 (germline): WNHNN, SYGVQD (reference sequence). The CDR3 is made up of 18 amino acids. V was clipped by 6 bases and J by 7 bases, with 27 bases between them. CDR3 sequence: CASRLIQGPGSLGEKLFF. The DNA of the CDR3 is TGCGCCAGCAGACTTATACAGGGTCCAGGGTCTCTTGGTGAAAAACTGTTTTTT.

The chain joins TRBV29-1 to TRBJ2-1, with 13 bases fitting TRBD2. The V gene's germline CDR1 is SQVTM and CDR2 ANQGSEA. Losses at the gene ends were 3 bases for V and 6 bases for J; bases not matched to a gene: 5. The CDR3 extends over 15 amino acids. The CDR3 DNA follows: TGCAGCGTTGACGGGACTAGCGGGGTCCTCAATGAGCAGTTCTTC. It encodes CSVDGTSGVLNEQFF.

The chain carries TRBV19 and TRBJ2-5, with 13 bases aligning to TRBD2. The CDR3 is 15 amino acids. Trimming took 6 bases from V and 5 from J; bases not matched to a gene: 6. Germline values: CDR1 LNHDA, CDR2 SQIVND (reference sequence). The DNA for the CDR3 is TGTGCCAGTAGCCCCGGGACTAGCGGGATTGAGACCCAGTACTTC. Amino acids: CASSPGTSGIETQYF.

J is TRBJ1-1 and V is TRBV27; TRBD1 might be the D (6 bases). With 4 bases removed from V and 3 bases from J, the gap between germline ends came to 9 bases. The CDR3 is made up of 13 amino acids. Germline CDR1 is MNHEY and CDR2 is SMNVEV (reference sequence). CDR3 in DNA: TGTGCCAGCAGTTCACAGGGCGACACTGAAGCTTTCTTT. Translated, it gives CASSSQGDTEAFF.

The J gene is TRBJ2-7, the V gene TRBV27; D is possibly TRBD1 (5 bases). This CDR3 contains 14 residues. The germline CDR1 and CDR2 sequences are MNHEY and SMNVEV (reference sequence). The V end lost 8 bases, the J end lost 2 bases, and 16 bases lay between the germline ends. CDR3 sequence (DNA): TGTGCCAGCGCGGCAGGGTGGTTCCCCTACGAGCAGTACTTC. This codes for CASAAGWFPYEQYF.

The chain uses TRBV9 and TRBJ2-2; no reliable D call. Trimming cost V 2 bases and J 3 bases, with 2 bases left between them. The germline V gene encodes CDR1 SGDLS and CDR2 YYNGEE. The length of the CDR3 is 12 residues. CDR3 DNA: TGTGCCAGCAGCGTGTACACCGGGGAGCTGTTTTTT. Amino acids: CASSVYTGELFF.

The V gene is TRBV2, the J gene TRBJ2-6; D may be TRBD2 (6 bases). Germline CDR1 is SNHLY and CDR2 is FYNNEI. The CDR3 is made up of 16 amino acids. CDR3 protein: CTLKGRGQRGANVLTF. Written as DNA, the CDR3 is TGTACCTTGAAGGGGCGGGGCCAACGCGGGGCCAACGTCCTGACTTTC. Complete variable domain (other parts from reference TRBV2 and TRBJ2-6): EPEVTQTPSHQVTQMGQEVILRCVPISNHLYFYWYRQILGQKVEFLVSFYNNEISEKSEIFDDQFSVERPDGSNFTLKIRSTKLEDSAMYFCTLKGRGQRGANVLTFGAGSRLTVL.

The rearrangement joins TRBV18 to TRBJ2-1; D remains unclear. Germline values: CDR1 KGHSH, CDR2 LQKENI. The V and J ends lost 0 bases and 3 bases respectively, with 15 bases between them. The CDR3 is 17 residues long. CDR3 protein: CASSPPRHSLDYNEQFF. The CDR3 nucleotides read TGTGCCAGCTCACCACCTCGCCACTCACTGGACTACAATGAGCAGTTCTTC.

The J gene is TRBJ2-1, the V gene TRBV27; no firm D call. The germline V gene has CDR1 MNHEY and CDR2 SMNVEV (reference sequence). The V end was cut by 0 bases, the J end by 3 bases, with 6 bases between. The CDR3 runs to 14 residues. CDR3 sequence: CASSLSAYYNEQFF. The DNA of the CDR3 is TGTGCCAGCAGTTTATCAGCGTACTACAATGAGCAGTTCTTC.

This clone was observed a handful of times. The J gene is TRBJ2-1, the V gene TRBV11-3; 11 bases line up with TRBD1. The CDR3 runs to 17 residues. The V gene end was trimmed by 5 bases and the J gene end by 5 bases; junction bases not matched to a gene: 11. The V gene's germline CDR1 is SGHNT and CDR2 YENEEA. The CDR3 protein is CASSKRTGGPGDNEQFF. The CDR3 nucleotides read TGTGCCAGCAGCAAGCGGACAGGGGGCCCGGGGGACAATGAGCAGTTCTTC.

This chain joins TRBV7-8 and TRBJ2-1; D is undetermined. Germline lookup yields CDR1 SGHVS and CDR2 FQNEAQ. V gave up 1 base and J gave up 3 bases, with 7 bases separating them. This CDR3 comprises 14 residues. The CDR3 loop is CASSLEARYNEQFF. The CDR3 DNA reads as TGTGCCAGCAGCTTAGAAGCGCGCTACAATGAGCAGTTCTTC.

With regard to this clone: The sample has other DNA sequences that encode this CDR3 too. The V call is TRBV7-2, the J call TRBJ2-3, with D perhaps matching TRBD2 (7 bases). V lost 1 base, J lost 4 bases, and 9 bases lay in between. The CDR3 is made up of 14 amino acids. Germline values: CDR1 SGHTA, CDR2 FQGNSA. The CDR3 bases are TGTGCCAGCAGCTTAGGGGGGGGCGCAGATACGCAGTATTTT. Its protein is CASSLGGGADTQYF.

The chain carries TRBV25-1 and TRBJ2-2; D is perhaps TRBD2 (6 bases). CDR1 and CDR2 from the germline V gene are MGHDK and SYGVNS. This CDR3 has 16 residues. V was cut by 6 bases and J by 1 base, with 15 bases left in between. The CDR3: CASSPNTGVNTGELFF. Here the CDR3 DNA reads TGTGCCAGCAGCCCGAACACGGGGGTGAACACCGGGGAGCTGTTTTTT.

The CDR3 DNA is TGTGCCACCAGCATTGAAGAGTTTACTGAAGCTTTCTTT. This translates into CATSIEEFTEAFF. The rearrangement joins TRBV15 to TRBJ1-1; D uncertain. Trimming took 4 bases from V and 5 from J, leaving 11 bases between them. The germline V gene has CDR1 LNHNV and CDR2 YYDKDF (reference sequence). The CDR3 has 13 residues.